The clone carrying this T cell receptor (beta chain) has a count of ten or more. Its antigen is still unknown. In making TCR beta libraries, quantitative 5'-RACE with molecular barcodes was used. TCRdb called the 5' RACE reads again in MiXCR, with one record for every CDR3 protein. Among about 750,000 distinct CDR3 sequences, around 20% were seen once, and the ten largest hold about 19%. The data are from a study of CD8 T cells in ankylosing spondylitis. Broader study findings: A TCR beta motif made of 7 to 9 highly homologous variants seemed typical of ankylosing spondylitis blood. Some of the motif variants had earlier been found in reactive arthritis patients' fluid and blood.

The CDR3 is 14 amino acids. The junction had 8 bases not matched to a gene; V was cut back by 3 bases and J by 6 bases. The germline gives CDR1 DFQATT, CDR2 SNEGSKA (reference sequence). Sequences were obtained from blood, either unsorted or a sorted T cell fraction (not recorded which). The V call is TRBV20-1, the J call TRBJ2-1, with 7 positions matching TRBD2. The TCR sequence derives from a male donor with ankylosing spondylitis. The CDR3 DNA reads as TGCAGTGCTAGGAAACTAGCGACTGCCAATGAGCAGTTCTTC. Protein: CSARKLATANEQFF.